This T cell receptor (beta chain) was observed in a study of T cell repertoires in cytomegalovirus infection. Study information: Matching HLA type and CMV infection were both indicated by public TCR beta signatures. Study-level findings and limits: Based on cumulative public TCR beta family frequency, carriers of CMV plus the relevant HLA were identified.

This CDR3 region has 15 residues. V gave up 1 base and J gave up 0 bases, with 7 bases separating them. CDR1 is LNHDA, CDR2 SQIVND, per germline (reference sequence). TCRdb itself ran the reads through MiXCR, one entry per CDR3 protein. This table holds roughly 990,000 distinct CDR3 sequences, approximately 31% found once. As concerns this clonotype: Its antigen is still unknown.

This clonotype was sampled from a human donor in good health (CMV status not recorded). Some clones in this sample may be carry-over from other donors' samples. Sequenced here: cultured CD8+ T cells from PBMCs, sampled from culture after CMV antigen stimulation. The V call is TRBV19, the J call TRBJ1-3; D ambiguous. The CDR3 spells CASSIARSSGNTIYF. The CDR3 bases are TGTGCCAGTAGTATAGCCCGAAGCTCTGGAAACACCATATATTTT.